The rows below give T cell receptor beta chains drawn from one sample of a study of breast tumors, draining lymph nodes, adjacent tissues. From the multiplex PCR reads, TCRdb called clonotypes with MiXCR, one entry per CDR3 protein. The table shows fewer than 150,000 distinct CDR3 sequences, with about 20% occurring only once. The sequenced sample was axillary lymph node tissue. Receptor source: a female donor with breast cancer. Some clones in this sample may be carry-over from other donors' samples. The CDR3 runs from the conserved cysteine through the conserved F or W. D genes are given only for firm matches. Only part of the rows carry a size: once, few, many, or a class if the clone is expanded.

TRBV28,.,TRBJ2-7,many,CASRRRRSSSYEQYF,TGTGCCAGCAGACGCCGACGTTCGAGCTCCTACGAGCAGTACTTC
TRBV5-8,.,TRBJ1-5,many,CASSLEGGGGQPQHF,TGTGCCAGCAGCCTGGAAGGCGGTGGGGGTCAGCCCCAGCATTTT
TRBV20-1,.,TRBJ2-5,.,CSALERETQYF,TGCAGTGCTCTCGAGCGGGAGACCCAGTACTTC
TRBV10-2,.,TRBJ2-7,many,CASSPWGSADSYEQYF,TGCGCCAGCAGCCCCTGGGGGTCTGCGGACTCCTACGAGCAGTACTTC
TRBV12-5,TRBD2,TRBJ2-1,many,CASGLAEASGIAEFF,TGTGCTAGTGGTTTGGCTGAGGCTAGCGGGATCGCGGAGTTCTTC
TRBV6-2/TRBV6-3,.,TRBJ1-2,many,CASSYGSFNYGYTF,TGTGCCAGCAGTTACGGGTCGTTTAACTATGGCTACACCTTC
TRBV3-1,TRBD2,TRBJ2-1,few,CASSQDPSGSCEQFF,TGTGCCAGCAGCCAAGACCCTAGCGGGAGTTGTGAGCAGTTCTTC
TRBV28,TRBD1,TRBJ1-6,many,CASRYLGTGNSPLHF,TGTGCCAGCAGATACCTCGGGACAGGGAATTCACCCCTCCACTTT
TRBV5-1,.,TRBJ2-2,many,CASSLGGNTGELFF,TGCGCCAGCAGCTTGGGGGGGAACACCGGGGAGCTGTTTTTT
TRBV27,.,TRBJ2-1,few,CASSKARTSSHEQFF,TGTGCCAGCAGTAAAGCCCGCACTAGCTCCCATGAGCAGTTCTTC
TRBV9,.,TRBJ2-2,many,CASSVGGAGAGELFF,TGTGCCAGCAGCGTAGGAGGGGCAGGGGCCGGGGAGCTGTTTTTT
TRBV19,TRBD2,TRBJ2-1,many,CASSIREGLYNEQFF,TGTGCCAGTAGTATTCGGGAGGGCCTCTACAATGAGCAGTTCTTC
TRBV24-1,.,TRBJ2-1,many,CATGTYNEQFF,TGTGCCACCGGGACTTACAATGAGCAGTTCTTC
TRBV7-9,.,TRBJ1-2,many,CASSPDSLGYTF,TGTGCCAGCAGCCCCGACAGCTTAGGCTACACCTTC
TRBV7-9,.,TRBJ2-7,many,CASSSDWPPYEQYF,TGTGCCAGCAGCTCCGACTGGCCCCCTTACGAGCAGTACTTC
TRBV9,.,TRBJ1-2,many,CASSGFLGNTNGYTF,TGTGCCAGCAGCGGGTTTTTGGGCAACACCAATGGCTACACCTTC
TRBV3-1,TRBD1,TRBJ1-3,.,CASSQWDRGLGNTIYF,TGTGCCAGCAGCCAGTGGGACAGGGGATTGGGAAACACCATATATTTT
TRBV29-1,.,TRBJ1-4,many,CSVVSGEKLFF,TGCAGCGTTGTGTCGGGCGAAAAACTGTTTTTT
TRBV27,TRBD1,TRBJ1-5,.,CASSIDRGNQPQHF,TGTGCCAGCAGTATAGACAGGGGCAATCAGCCCCAGCATTTT
TRBV27,TRBD2,TRBJ2-7,many,CASSSDLGLAGLTYEQYF,TGTGCCAGCAGTTCCGACCTTGGACTAGCGGGGCTAACCTACGAGCAGTACTTC
TRBV6-2/TRBV6-3,TRBD1,TRBJ2-1,.,CASSYSSDRVKSYNEQFF,TGTGCCAGCAGTTACTCCTCGGACAGGGTTAAGTCCTACAATGAGCAGTTCTTC
TRBV7-8,.,TRBJ1-3,many,CASSLSGGGNTIYF,TGTGCCAGCAGCCTTTCAGGAGGGGGAAACACCATATATTTT
TRBV27,.,TRBJ2-1,.,CASSLGGTYNEQFF,TGTGCCAGCAGTTTAGGAGGGACCTACAATGAGCAGTTCTTC
TRBV7-3,TRBD1,TRBJ2-7,many,CASSHRDRGPYEQYF,TGTGCCAGCAGCCACCGGGACAGGGGTCCCTACGAGCAGTACTTC
TRBV5-5,.,TRBJ1-5,few,CASSRTRDQPQHF,TGTGCCAGCAGCCGGACAAGGGATCAGCCCCAGCATTTT
TRBV19,.,TRBJ1-2,many,CASSILGQLNGYTF,TGTGCCAGTAGTATCCTCGGACAGTTAAATGGCTACACCTTC
TRBV30,TRBD2,TRBJ2-7,many,CACLPLATTYEQYF,TGTGCCTGCCTACCACTAGCGACGACCTACGAGCAGTACTTC
TRBV2,.,TRBJ1-2,many,CASSASAGDYGYTF,TGTGCCAGCAGTGCGTCGGCAGGGGACTATGGCTACACCTTC
TRBV7-3,TRBD2,TRBJ2-1,many,CASSSPWGTSNNEQFF,TGTGCCAGCAGCTCCCCCTGGGGGACTAGCAACAATGAGCAGTTCTTC
TRBV9,TRBD2,TRBJ2-1,.,CASSAGTSGRSEQFF,TGTGCCAGCAGCGCCGGGACTAGCGGGAGGAGCGAGCAGTTCTTC
TRBV11-1,.,TRBJ2-3,many,CASSLFRSSTDTQYF,TGTGCCAGCAGCCTCTTTAGAAGTAGCACAGATACGCAGTATTTT
TRBV20-1,TRBD2,TRBJ2-5,few,CSARGGGTGAAKTQYF,TGCAGTGCTAGGGGGGGGGGTACAGGAGCAGCCAAGACCCAGTACTTC
TRBV7-9,.,TRBJ2-7,many,CASSLVSSYEQYF,TGTGCCAGCAGCTTAGTATCATCCTACGAGCAGTACTTC
TRBV5-1,.,TRBJ2-5,many,CASSPGAQETQYF,TGCGCCAGCAGCCCGGGGGCCCAAGAGACCCAGTACTTC
TRBV28,TRBD1,TRBJ1-2,.,CATEDRGRTNYGYTF,TGTGCCACCGAGGACAGGGGTCGTACTAACTATGGCTACACCTTC
TRBV30,TRBD2,TRBJ2-3,many,CAWSPLAGDVDTQYF,TGTGCCTGGAGTCCCCTAGCGGGAGATGTAGATACGCAGTATTTT
TRBV11-2,TRBD1,TRBJ2-1,many,CASSLGRQGGQFF,TGTGCCAGCAGCTTAGGCCGACAGGGTGGGCAGTTCTTC
TRBV10-1,.,TRBJ1-3,many,CASARDPSGNTIYF,TGCGCCTCGGCGAGGGACCCCTCTGGAAACACCATATATTTT